The 30 T cell receptor beta chains below come from one sample, sequenced in a study of OX40 agonist ivuxolimab in advanced cancers. The receptor library was made with the immunoSEQ multiplex PCR assay. The table comes from immuneACCESS by way of TCRdb, which keeps in-frame sequences with V and J called. Part of the clones is missing from these tables; in studies checked, under half for an unresolved V gene and the rest for unknown reasons. The sample table contains roughly 80,000 clones; only one count was recorded for more than 80% of them. 2% to 2.5% of the sample comes from the top ten. The specimen was CD4+ or CD8+ T cells sorted from blood, collected in a trial of the OX40 agonist ivuxolimab. All receptors come from an adult with an advanced solid tumor such as melanoma, head and neck, liver or kidney cancer.

This rearrangement joins TRBV25-1 to TRBJ1-1; D gene uncertain. The CDR3 has 11 amino acids. CDR1 is MGHDK, CDR2 SYGVNS, per germline. V was shortened by 7 bases and J by 4 bases, with 7 bases between the two germline ends. This CDR3 is CASTYTTEAFF. The CDR3 DNA reads as TGTGCCAGCACCTACACCACTGAAGCTTTCTTT.

The rearrangement joins TRBV27 to TRBJ2-2; no clear D gene. CDR1 is MNHEY and CDR2 is SMNVEV in the germline V gene (reference sequence). The V end was cut by 2 bases, the J end by 2 bases, with 9 bases between. CDR3 size: 15 residues. CDR3 sequence reads: CASSLNGLNTGELFF. CDR3 sequence (DNA): TGTGCCAGCAGTTTAAACGGGCTTAACACCGGGGAGCTGTTTTTT.

The V and J genes are TRBV28 and TRBJ1-2; D gene uncertain. The germline gives CDR1 MDHEN, CDR2 SYDVKM. This CDR3 spans 12 amino acids. V lost 3 bases and J 7 bases, leaving 9 bases between the germline ends. CDR3 nucleotides: TGTGCCAGCAGTTTCGGGGTACTTGGCTACACCTTC. Its protein is CASSFGVLGYTF.

This clone was picked up one time. The chain couples TRBV9 to TRBJ2-4; D call uncertain. Looked up from germline, CDR1 is SGDLS and CDR2 is YYNGEE. The CDR3 extends over 13 amino acids. The ends were cut back, 4 bases at V and 15 bases at J, with 20 bases in the middle. CDR3 protein: CASSPRLVDVRYF. CDR3 nucleotide sequence: TGTGCCAGCAGCCCCCGGCTGGTAGACGTAAGGTACTTC.

This chain links TRBV5-1 with TRBJ2-5, with D perhaps TRBD2 (6 bases). Germline V gene data show CDR1 as SGHRS and CDR2 as YFSETQ. V was shortened by 4 bases and J by 4 bases, with 11 bases between the two germline ends. The length of the CDR3 is 13 residues. The CDR3 loop reads CASSPGLSETQYF. CDR3 in DNA: TGCGCCAGCAGCCCGGGACTGTCAGAGACCCAGTACTTC.

The rearrangement uses TRBV9 and TRBJ1-1; no firm D call. CDR3 length: 15 amino acids. Per germline, CDR1 SGDLS and CDR2 YYNGEE. V lost 3 bases and J 0 bases, leaving 12 bases between the germline ends. The CDR3 DNA reads as TGTGCCAGCAGCGGTACCGTGACTTTGAACACTGAAGCTTTCTTT. Translation gives CASSGTVTLNTEAFF.

This sequence joins TRBV6-5 and TRBJ2-7, with 7 bases lining up with TRBD1. The CDR3 covers 14 residues. Per germline, CDR1 MNHEY and CDR2 SVGAGI. J lost 1 base, V lost 6 bases, and 6 bases had no gene match. CDR3 loop: CASRRDSRSYEQYF. DNA for the CDR3: TGTGCCAGCAGGAGGGACAGCCGATCCTACGAGCAGTACTTC.

The rearrangement links TRBV5-1 to TRBJ2-5; tentative D call: TRBD1 (5 bases). This CDR3 region has 13 residues. V was trimmed by 3 bases and J by 4 bases, leaving 10 bases between them. Germline-derived CDR1 and CDR2 are SGHRS and YFSETQ. The CDR3 loop is CASSSQVPETQYF. In DNA, the CDR3 is TGCGCCAGCAGCTCACAGGTCCCAGAGACCCAGTACTTC.

J is TRBJ1-1 and V is TRBV10-2, with TRBD1 matching over 7 bases. The CDR3 is 16 residues long. Germline V gene lookup returns CDR1 WSHSY and CDR2 SAAADI. With V trimmed by 3 bases and J by 0 bases, 7 bases remained unmatched. CDR3 DNA: TGCGCCAGCAGTGACAACAGGGGACTCATGAACACTGAAGCTTTCTTT. Encoded protein: CASSDNRGLMNTEAFF.

This chain links TRBV7-9 with TRBJ2-1, with D possibly matching TRBD2 (6 bases). This CDR3 comprises 15 residues. Germline CDR1 is SEHNR and CDR2 is FQNEAQ (reference sequence). V was trimmed by 4 bases and J by 3 bases, leaving 13 bases between them. This chain's CDR3 is CASSSGGPVYNEQFF. DNA for the CDR3: TGTGCCAGCAGCTCAGGAGGGCCGGTCTACAATGAGCAGTTCTTC.

The chain joins TRBV19 to TRBJ1-6; D unresolved. Germline V gene data show CDR1 as LNHDA and CDR2 as SQIVND (reference sequence). The CDR3 length is 15 residues. V dropped 0 bases and J dropped 6 bases, with 9 bases sitting between them. The CDR3 nucleotides are TGTGCCAGTAGTATAGAAGGACTGCCTAATTCACCCCTCCACTTT. Its translation is CASSIEGLPNSPLHF.

V is TRBV10-3 and J is TRBJ2-3; possibly TRBD2 for D (6 bases). V shed 5 bases and J shed 2 bases, with 8 bases lying between them. This CDR3 has 13 residues. Looked up from germline, CDR1 is ENHRY and CDR2 is SYGVKD. The CDR3 DNA sequence: TGTGCCATCAGTCGGGACTCCACAGATACGCAGTATTTT. This sequence encodes CAISRDSTDTQYF.

The chain employs TRBV11-2 and TRBJ1-1; D is ambiguous. V dropped 5 bases and J dropped 5 bases, with 12 bases sitting between them. Germline V gene lookup returns CDR1 SGHAT and CDR2 FQNNGV. The CDR3 sequence is 13 residues long. The DNA for the CDR3 is TGTGCCAGCAGCCCTAGGCGAGGGACTGAAGCTTTCTTT. This sequence encodes CASSPRRGTEAFF. The entire variable domain, with the rest obtained from reference TRBV11-2 and TRBJ1-1, is as follows: EAGVAQSPRYKIIEKRQSVAFWCNPISGHATLYWYQQILGQGPKLLIQFQNNGVVDDSQLPKDRFSAERLKGVDSTLKIQPAKLEDSAVYLCASSPRRGTEAFFGQGTRLTVV.

The chain has TRBV19 and TRBJ1-3; 8 bases are a match to TRBD1. The V gene's germline CDR1 is LNHDA and CDR2 SQIVND (reference sequence). After removal of 11 bases from V and 9 bases from J, the junction contained 9 bases not matched to a gene. The CDR3 covers 12 residues. The CDR3 region is CAGTGPGGTIYF. The CDR3 coding sequence is TGTGCCGGGACAGGCCCCGGGGGCACCATATATTTT.

The J gene is TRBJ2-3, the V gene TRBV7-2; TRBD2 is a possible D gene (5 bases). V was shortened by 1 base and J by 2 bases, with 7 bases between the two germline ends. This CDR3 contains 14 residues. Germline CDR1 SGHTA, CDR2 FQGNSA. The CDR3 sequence: CASSLEAATDTQYF. Here the CDR3 DNA reads TGTGCCAGCAGCTTAGAAGCGGCCACAGATACGCAGTATTTT.

This clone came up a few times. The chain links TRBV4-1 to TRBJ2-2, with D possibly being TRBD1 or TRBD2 (6 bases each). Germline V gives CDR1 MGHRA, CDR2 YSYEKL. V lost 3 bases, J lost 2 bases, and 22 bases lay in between. The CDR3 has 19 amino acids. The CDR3 DNA reads as TGCGCCAGCAGCCAGGCTAAGGGGGAGCTAGCGACAAACACCGGGGAGCTGTTTTTT. It specifies CASSQAKGELATNTGELFF.

The chain carries TRBV5-4 and TRBJ1-2; 9 nucleotides match TRBD1. The CDR3 has 16 residues. Unmatched junction bases numbered 17, after V lost 6 bases and J lost 8 bases. The germline V gene encodes CDR1 SGHNT and CDR2 YYREEE (reference sequence). CDR3 protein: CASTNQGDRETRGYTF. The CDR3 region has the DNA TGTGCCAGCACCAATCAAGGGGACAGGGAAACTAGGGGCTACACCTTC.

V is TRBV5-6 and J is TRBJ2-7; D ambiguous. Deletions cut 4 bases from V and 3 bases from J, with 11 bases between. The germline gives CDR1 SGHDT, CDR2 YYEEEE. There are 13 residues in the CDR3. CDR3 amino acids: CASSLHSYYEQYF. CDR3 nucleotide sequence: TGTGCCAGCAGCCTGCACTCATACTACGAGCAGTACTTC.

The rearrangement uses TRBV4-2 and TRBJ1-5; D is unresolved. The V and J ends lost 0 bases and 0 bases respectively, with 9 bases between them. The germline CDR1 and CDR2 sequences are LGHNA and YNFKEQ. The CDR3 contains 16 residues. CDR3: CASSQEPGASNQPQHF. The CDR3 nucleotides read TGTGCCAGCAGCCAAGAACCGGGAGCTAGCAATCAGCCCCAGCATTTT.

This chain joins TRBV18 and TRBJ1-5, with D hard to call. The V gene's germline CDR1 is KGHSH and CDR2 LQKENI. Between the trimmed V and J ends, which lost 4 bases and 4 bases, there was a span of 8 bases. This CDR3 comprises 13 residues. The CDR3 region is CASSLAQNQPQHF. As DNA, the CDR3 is TGTGCCAGCTCACTGGCACAGAATCAGCCCCAGCATTTT.

The chain is built from TRBV5-1 and TRBJ1-6; D perhaps matches TRBD1 (6 bases). This CDR3 has 13 amino acids. V lost 4 bases to trimming and J lost 10 bases, with 12 bases between them. Looked up from germline, CDR1 is SGHRS and CDR2 is YFSETQ. DNA for the CDR3: TGCGCCAGCAGCGAGGGGGTTAGCTCACCCCTCCACTTT. It translates to CASSEGVSSPLHF. The full variable domain, rest sourced from reference TRBV5-1 and TRBJ1-6, is KAGVTQTPRYLIKTRGQQVTLSCSPISGHRSVSWYQQTPGQGLQFLFEYFSETQRNKGNFPGRFSGRQFSNSRSEMNVSTLELGDSALYLCASSEGVSSPLHFGNGTRLTVT.

V gene TRBV2 combines with J gene TRBJ2-3, with D unresolved. V shed 11 bases and J shed 5 bases, with 8 bases lying between them. The CDR3 spans 10 residues. Germline V gives CDR1 SNHLY, CDR2 FYNNEI. The CDR3 sequence: CAEQRDTQYF. In DNA form, the CDR3 reads TGTGCCGAGCAGAGAGATACGCAGTATTTT.

This chain links TRBV5-4 with TRBJ1-3; 9 bases are shared with TRBD1. This CDR3 region has 18 residues. V lost 4 bases and J lost 0; bases outside the gene matches: 11. Germline V gene data show CDR1 as SGHNT and CDR2 as YYREEE (reference sequence). The CDR3 DNA follows: TGTGCCAGCAGCACCGCCCCGGGACAGGGAAGCTCTGGAAACACCATATATTTT. It is translated as CASSTAPGQGSSGNTIYF. Complete variable domain (other parts from reference TRBV5-4 and TRBJ1-3): ETGVTQSPTHLIKTRGQQVTLRCSSQSGHNTVSWYQQALGQGPQFIFQYYREEENGRGNFPPRFSGLQFPNYSSELNVNALELDDSALYLCASSTAPGQGSSGNTIYFGEGSWLTVV.

The chain carries TRBV5-1 and TRBJ1-1; D might be TRBD1 (6 bases). CDR1 is SGHRS and CDR2 is YFSETQ in the germline V gene. This CDR3 has 15 residues. The V end lost 4 bases, the J end lost 1 base, and 14 bases lay between the germline ends. This CDR3 reads CASSAVQGKNTEAFF. CDR3 in DNA: TGCGCCAGCAGCGCCGTTCAGGGGAAGAACACTGAAGCTTTCTTT.

This clone was recorded only once. The chain carries TRBV6-1 and TRBJ2-7; TRBD2 aligns across 7 bases. This CDR3 has 15 residues. From germline, CDR1 is MNHNS and CDR2 SASEGT. J was trimmed by 3 bases and V by 0 bases; bases with no gene match: 5. The CDR3 protein is CASSEAGGGFYEQYF. DNA for the CDR3: TGTGCCAGCAGTGAAGCGGGGGGGGGATTCTACGAGCAGTACTTC.

This chain connects TRBV28 to TRBJ1-1; TRBD1 agrees at 9 bases. Per the germline V gene, CDR1 is MDHEN and CDR2 is SYDVKM. The J segment lost 4 bases and the V segment lost 5 bases, leaving 11 bases of the junction unmatched. The CDR3 runs 16 residues. The CDR3 nucleotides are TGTGCCAGCAGTCCTCGAGCGACAGGGGGTATCACTGAAGCTTTCTTT. Encoded protein: CASSPRATGGITEAFF. The full variable domain, its missing parts supplied by reference TRBV28 and TRBJ1-1, is DVKVTQSSRYLVKRTGEKVFLECVQDMDHENMFWYRQDPGLGLRLIYFSYDVKMKEKGDIPEGYSVSREKKERFSLILESASTNQTSMYLCASSPRATGGITEAFFGQGTRLTVV.

The V gene is TRBV5-8, the J gene TRBJ1-5; possible D gene TRBD1, 6 bases. The CDR3 has 17 residues. CDR1 and CDR2 from the germline V gene are SGHTS and YDEGEE. V lost 1 base, J lost 1 base, and 15 bases lay in between. CDR3 nucleotides: TGTGCCAGCAGCTTGTACAGGGACTTCGTGAGCAATCAGCCCCAGCATTTT. It encodes CASSLYRDFVSNQPQHF. The complete variable domain, with remaining parts taken from reference TRBV5-8 and TRBJ1-5, reads EAGVTQSPTHLIKTRGQQATLRCSPISGHTSVYWYQQALGLGLQFLLWYDEGEERNRGNFPPRFSGRQFPNYSSELNVNALELEDSALYLCASSLYRDFVSNQPQHFGDGTRLSIL.

The rearrangement joins TRBV5-1 to TRBJ1-1; possibly TRBD1 for D (5 bases). CDR1 SGHRS and CDR2 YFSETQ come from the germline V gene. The CDR3 has 14 amino acids. V lost 4 bases and J lost 6, with 16 bases in between. CDR3: CASSPTPGNPEAFF. The CDR3 DNA is TGCGCCAGCAGCCCCACCCCAGGGAATCCTGAAGCTTTCTTT.

This chain joins TRBV7-9 and TRBJ2-3; 8 nucleotides line up with TRBD2. The V segment lost 1 base and the J segment 1 base; nucleotides outside the gene matches: 1. The CDR3 contains 15 residues. Germline V gene lookup returns CDR1 SEHNR and CDR2 FQNEAQ (reference sequence). The CDR3 bases are TGTGCCAGCAGCTTAGGTAGCGGGGGCACAGATACGCAGTATTTT. Amino acids: CASSLGSGGTDTQYF.

This clone was counted only a few times. The chain links TRBV4-3 to TRBJ2-6; D could derive from TRBD1 or TRBD2 (6 bases each). The CDR3 totals 18 residues. Per germline, CDR1 LGHNA and CDR2 YSLEER. V was cut by 4 bases and J by 2 bases, with 18 bases left in between. The CDR3 DNA reads as TGCGCCAGCAGCCTAGTAGGGGGGCAGGGAGCTGGGGCCAACGTCCTGACTTTC. This codes for CASSLVGGQGAGANVLTF.